The TCR beta chain under discussion was sequenced for a study of PD-1 and CTLA-4 blockade in melanoma. CDR3 length: 11 amino acids. Trimming took 0 bases from V and 5 from J, leaving 2 bases between them. Germline CDR1 and CDR2: SGHNT and YYREEE (reference sequence). Data came from immunoSEQ multiplex PCR; TCRdb stores just in-frame clones and leaves some out. This repertoire shows more than 15,000 clones, 70% found once; its top ten account for 13% to 15%. The starting material was CD8+ T cells from peripheral blood, obtained from a patient given anti-PD-1 treatment. The chain is built from TRBV5-4 and TRBJ1-2; D remains unclear. The origin of this receptor is a human donor with melanoma. In DNA, the CDR3 is TGTGCCAGCAGCTTGGGTTATGGCTACACCTTC. Protein product: CASSLGYGYTF.